The 10 T cell receptor beta chains given below trace back to one sample, sequenced in a study of patients and donors after allogeneic stem cell transplantation. Using its own MiXCR run on the RT-PCR reads, TCRdb lists one record per CDR3 protein. The sample has approximately 99,000 distinct CDR3 sequences, around 38% seen once. The sample was blood, either unsorted or a sorted T cell fraction (not recorded which). The receptors were gathered from a human donor who was either an allogeneic HSCT recipient or a stem cell or donor lymphocyte infusion donor (not recorded which). It is not recorded whose cells these are; they may come from a transplant donor.

The chain is built from TRBV5-6 and TRBJ2-5; 11 bases are shared with TRBD1. Trimming took 6 bases from V and 4 from J; bases not matched to a gene: 2. The V gene's germline CDR1 is SGHDT and CDR2 YYEEEE. The CDR3 is 13 residues long. The CDR3 coding sequence is TGTGCCAGCACCGGGACAGGGGGAGAGACCCAGTACTTC. Amino acids: CASTGTGGETQYF. The variable domain in full, completed from reference TRBV5-6 and TRBJ2-5, reads DAGVTQSPTHLIKTRGQQVTLRCSPKSGHDTVSWYQQALGQGPQFIFQYYEEEERQRGNFPDRFSGHQFPNYSSELNVNALLLGDSALYLCASTGTGGETQYFGPGTRLLVL.

This clonotype has just a few counts. V gene TRBV4-3 combines with J gene TRBJ1-6, with TRBD1 matching over 8 bases. J lost 10 bases, V lost 0 bases, and 5 bases had no gene match. There are 15 residues in the CDR3. Germline V gives CDR1 LGHNA, CDR2 YSLEER. The CDR3 protein is CASSQDGQGRSPLHF. As DNA, the CDR3 is TGCGCCAGCAGCCAAGATGGACAGGGAAGGTCACCCCTCCACTTT.

This clonotype showed up just a few times. The rearrangement links TRBV6-5 to TRBJ1-4, with a tentative D call TRBD1 (5 bases). This CDR3 has 13 amino acids. CDR1 is MNHEY, CDR2 SVGAGI, per germline. V gave up 5 bases and J gave up 5 bases, with 9 bases separating them. The CDR3 here is CASSNRRNEKLFF. Written as DNA, the CDR3 is TGTGCCAGCAGTAACAGGAGGAATGAAAAACTGTTTTTT.

This clonotype was observed at least ten times. The chain couples TRBV20-1 to TRBJ1-1; 9 nucleotides line up with TRBD1. The CDR3 covers 14 residues. Germline CDR1 and CDR2: DFQATT and SNEGSKA (reference sequence). V lost 1 base to trimming and J lost 3 bases; unmatched junction nucleotides: 3. CDR3 amino acids: CSARVGQGHTEAFF. CDR3 in DNA: TGCAGTGCTAGAGTGGGACAGGGTCACACTGAAGCTTTCTTT.

This chain uses TRBV27 with TRBJ2-5, with TRBD1 identical over 10 bases. Trimming at V came to 5 bases and at J to 4 bases, leaving 4 bases not matched to a gene. The CDR3 runs to 14 residues. In germline, CDR1 is MNHEY, CDR2 SMNVEV (reference sequence). DNA for the CDR3: TGTGCCAGCAGTAGCTGGACAGGGGGAGAGACCCAGTACTTC. Encoded protein: CASSSWTGGETQYF.

This clonotype was found a few times. CDR3 DNA sequence: TGTGCCAGCAGTTTTGGCGGACAAAAGGGTGAAGCTTTCTTT. Amino acid sequence: CASSFGGQKGEAFF. V and J are TRBV27 and TRBJ1-1; possible D gene TRBD1, 5 bases. Germline V CDR1 and CDR2: MNHEY, SMNVEV (reference sequence). The CDR3 is 14 residues long. Trimming cost V 3 bases and J 7 bases, with 15 bases left between them.

There are a few counts of this clonotype. J is TRBJ1-2 and V is TRBV12-3 or TRBV12-4; weak D call: TRBD1 (6 bases). Trimming took off 1 base at V and 8 bases at J, with 14 bases between the two ends. The CDR3 length is 14 residues. DNA for the CDR3: TGTGCCAGCAGTTTAGACGGGGGGCGAAACGGCTACACCTTC. Its translation: CASSLDGGRNGYTF.

CDR3 protein: CASSPSGALGELFF. In DNA form, the CDR3 reads TGTGCCAGCTCACCCTCCGGGGCCCTCGGCGAGCTGTTTTTT. The chain carries TRBV18 and TRBJ2-2, with D perhaps given as TRBD1 or TRBD2 (5 bases each). Per the germline V gene, CDR1 is KGHSH and CDR2 is LQKENI. The CDR3 is 14 residues long. Trimming took off 3 bases at V and 11 bases at J, with 16 bases between the two ends.

The rearrangement links TRBV9 to TRBJ1-2; 7 positions match TRBD1. The ends lost 3 bases at V and 4 bases at J; junction bases unmatched: 12. This CDR3 spans 16 amino acids. In germline, CDR1 is SGDLS, CDR2 YYNGEE. CDR3 sequence (DNA): TGTGCCAGCAGCGCGAGTAGCAGGGGGACCCTCTATGGCTACACCTTC. Protein product: CASSASSRGTLYGYTF.

This rearrangement joins TRBV28 to TRBJ1-5, with TRBD1 identical over 8 bases. The CDR3 spans 13 residues. Germline CDR1 is MDHEN and CDR2 is SYDVKM. The V gene end was trimmed by 5 bases and the J gene end by 7 bases; junction bases not matched to a gene: 4. Here the CDR3 DNA reads TGTGCCAGCAGTATCAGGGGGCACCAGCCCCAGCATTTT. Its translation: CASSIRGHQPQHF.